The present TCR beta chain was sequenced within a study of regulatory T cells in long-lasting Graves disease (dated by TCRdb to the early 2020s). Regarding the complete study: In the newly diagnosed Graves' disease group, patients had been taking antithyroid drugs for less than 3 months. The study took place in China and was registered as a clinical trial. Peripheral blood TCR sequencing and RNA sequencing compared persistent Graves' disease patients with newly diagnosed Graves' disease patients. A total of roughly 33 samples underwent TCR sequencing: some 13 from persistent and approximately 20 from newly diagnosed Graves' disease patients.

The paper as a whole reports these results and caveats: Sequencing and analysis were restricted to the TCR beta chain. Only peripheral blood was studied, because thyroid tissue, the primary lesion, was inaccessible. More public clonotypes were shared among persistent patients (fewer than 3,000) than among newly diagnosed patients (roughly 1,000). TRBV28, TRBJ1-2 and TRBJ2-5 were preferentially used in persistent disease, while TRBV20-1 and TRBJ2-1 were favored in newly diagnosed disease. Lower TCR Shannon entropy and fewer highly expanded clones were observed in persistent Graves' disease patients than in newly diagnosed patients, which suggested clonal expansion. The small sample size was acknowledged by the authors as a limitation that may reduce accuracy.

In its sample, this clonotype was seen many times. What this receptor recognizes is not known. No quality values exist for individual bases; no much larger clone is one base distant. Libraries were constructed by multiplex PCR. Sequencing relied on an Illumina HiSeq 4000. CDR3 regions were amplified by Arm-PCR with iRepertoire HTBI primers to construct TCR beta libraries. Before sequencing, the PCR products went through gel purification. The source study handled its data this way. Gene usage analysis of CDR3 amino acid clonotypes used the roughly 60 TRBV and 12 to 15 TRBJ segments found across samples. Filtered high-quality paired reads were merged into contigs using COPE and FqMerger. BLAST was used to align contigs to IMGT TRBV, TRBD and TRBJ reference genes, and CDR3 was defined according to IMGT. Any clonotype with a frequency above 0.1% was classified as a highly expanded clone. Shannon entropy served as the measure of repertoire diversity, while the Gini coefficient captured V-J evenness. A clonotype was considered public if more than one individual shared it. TCRdb reanalyzed the raw reads on its own, using fastp at Q25 for trimming and MiXCR for clone calling, and kept in-frame beta chains. Rows are unified per CDR3 protein, each entry keeping the most common DNA and genes. In this record, the V and J calls reflect TCRdb's handling and not the investigators' own analysis. In this sample the table shows hundreds of thousands of distinct CDR3 sequences, roughly 15% of which occur a single time. The ten largest clones represent approximately 20% of the sample.

The time point label, as the study defines it: newly diagnosed GD, antithyroid drugs for less than 3 months. For both TCR sequencing and RNA sequencing, RNA was extracted from PBMCs in TRIzol. The diagnosis of Graves' disease was made according to American Thyroid Association guidelines. The patients came from an endocrinology department in Xi'an, China. From each patient, 8 to 10 milliliters of peripheral blood was collected into an EDTA anticoagulant tube. Ficoll Paque Plus density gradient separation was used to isolate PBMCs, and no additional T cell sorting was done. An Agilent 2100 Bioanalyzer and agarose gel were used to check RNA quality, while a NanoDrop 2000 measured RNA concentration. The CDR3 covers 10 residues, taking in both the cysteine and the phenylalanine. Solely the CDR3 DNA is kept, with 30 bases framed from the first base. V gives up 8 bases and J gives up 3 bases, and the segment between their germline ends measures 2 bases. The germline V gene provides CDR1 MDHEN and CDR2 SYDVKM.

This sample also appeared in a second study, on T cells in Graves' hyperthyroidism and ophthalmopathy. The second study's paper adds: Stable Graves' hyperthyroidism was defined as the absence of progression to ophthalmopathy over 18 months of follow-up. Hyperthyroidism patients were newly diagnosed, had a disease duration of under 2 months, and were aged 18 to 65 years. Any patient with an uncontrolled infection, another autoimmune disease, pregnancy or lactation was excluded. Clinical symptoms, serum thyroxine and TRAb, thyroid ultrasound, and orbital computed tomography formed the basis for the diagnoses. The TCR CDR3 was subjected to a first round of RT-PCR using the HTBI primer set and the Qiagen OneStep RT-PCR kit. Most expanded thyroid clonotypes (frequency above 0.001) were also detected in blood, a finding suggesting that blood repertoires may reflect thyroid immune responses. Ophthalmopathy was separated from stable hyperthyroidism by a 13 V-J signature model, with about 88% sensitivity and 81% to 82% specificity obtained in cross-validation and 80%/75% obtained in testing. In validation, the model predicted progression to ophthalmopathy a median of about 6 months before onset, with 65% to 71% sensitivity and about 72% specificity. A discovery cohort of approximately 100 patients, fewer than 50 with Graves' ophthalmopathy and roughly 59 with stable Graves' hyperthyroidism, was used to find distinguishing TCR V-J signatures. Whether ophthalmopathy could be predicted prospectively was tested in an independent validation cohort made up of about 20 hyperthyroidism patients plus 17 patients who later progressed to ophthalmopathy. For training and testing, the 100 or so patients in the discovery cohort were randomly divided in a 7:3 ratio. In over five Graves' hyperthyroidism patients, the study also compared T-cell repertoires from thyroid tissue with T-cell repertoires from blood. Following sampling, methimazole starting at 30 mg daily was given to hyperthyroidism patients, and high-dose intravenous methylprednisolone was given to ophthalmopathy patients. Libraries were constructed in a second round of multiplex PCR, after which size selection and purification were performed. Paired-end sequencing of the libraries was performed with 100 bp reads on an Illumina HiSeq2000. SOAPnuke was used to process the raw data, removing reads that contained adapters or uncalled bases, had a mean Phred below 15, or lacked an exact match to the constant primer or identifier. High-quality paired reads were merged using COPE v1.2.5, and each unique nucleotide sequence was defined as a clonotype. MiTCR v1.1 was used to align clonotypes to the IMGT TRBV, TRBD and TRBJ reference segments. The analysis included only V-J combinations with a frequency above 0.0001, which together covered 99% to 99.2% of the repertoires. A TCS score was defined as the ratio between F50 (clonal expansion) and ExV (chaos), using BLOSUM62-based TCRdist between CDR3 peptides within each V-J. Welch's t-statistics and random forest reduced fewer than 550 V-J features to 10 to 15, which were used in a naive Bayes classifier (R e1071). Sample size was not statistically predetermined, and investigators were not blinded to group allocation. According to the paper, TCR Vbeta CDR3 sequencing was carried out on roughly 130 peripheral blood samples, which came from fewer than 50 ophthalmopathy, fewer than 80 hyperthyroidism and about 17 progressor patients.

Recombination joined TRBV28 with TRBJ1-3; the D segment cannot be called with confidence. Sequencing used peripheral blood mononuclear cells (PBMCs), obtained at new diagnosis, from a patient treated with antithyroid drugs. The TCR sequence derives from a young woman with Graves disease. Donor details come from another sample of the same person, matched by shared clones. CDR3 sequence: CASFGNTIYF. DNA sequence: TGTGCCAGCTTTGGAAACACCATATATTTT.